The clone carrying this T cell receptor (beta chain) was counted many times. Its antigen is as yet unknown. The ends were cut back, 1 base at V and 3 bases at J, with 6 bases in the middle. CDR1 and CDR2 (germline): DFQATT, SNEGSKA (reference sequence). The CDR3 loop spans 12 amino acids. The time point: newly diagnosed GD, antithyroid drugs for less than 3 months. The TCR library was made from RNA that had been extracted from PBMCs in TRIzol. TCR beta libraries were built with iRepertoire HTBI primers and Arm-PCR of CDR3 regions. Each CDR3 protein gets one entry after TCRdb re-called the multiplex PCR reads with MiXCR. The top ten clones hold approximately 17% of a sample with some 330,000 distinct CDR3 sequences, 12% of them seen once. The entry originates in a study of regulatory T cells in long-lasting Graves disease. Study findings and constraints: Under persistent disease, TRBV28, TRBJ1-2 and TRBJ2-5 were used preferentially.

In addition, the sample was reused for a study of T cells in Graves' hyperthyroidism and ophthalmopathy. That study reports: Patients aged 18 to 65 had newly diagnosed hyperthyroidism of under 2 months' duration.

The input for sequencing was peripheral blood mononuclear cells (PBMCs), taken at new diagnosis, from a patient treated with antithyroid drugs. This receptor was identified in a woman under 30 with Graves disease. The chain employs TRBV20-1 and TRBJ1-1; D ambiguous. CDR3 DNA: TGCAGTGCTAGAGGGGGATACACTGAAGCTTTCTTT. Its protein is CSARGGYTEAFF.